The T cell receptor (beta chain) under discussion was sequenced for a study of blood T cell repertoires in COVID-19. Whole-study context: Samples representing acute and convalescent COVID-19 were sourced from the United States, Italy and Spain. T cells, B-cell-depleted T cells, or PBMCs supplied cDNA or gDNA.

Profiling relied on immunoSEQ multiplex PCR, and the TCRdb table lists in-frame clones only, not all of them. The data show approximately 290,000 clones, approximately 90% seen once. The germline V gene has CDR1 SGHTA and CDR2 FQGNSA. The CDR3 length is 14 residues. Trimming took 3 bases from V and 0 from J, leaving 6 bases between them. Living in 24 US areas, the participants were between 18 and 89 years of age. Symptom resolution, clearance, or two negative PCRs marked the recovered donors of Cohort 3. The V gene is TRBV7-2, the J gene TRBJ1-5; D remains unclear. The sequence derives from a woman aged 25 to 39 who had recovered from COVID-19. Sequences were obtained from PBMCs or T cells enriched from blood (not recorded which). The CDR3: CASSFFYSNQPQHF. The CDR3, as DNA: TGTGCCAGCAGCTTCTTTTATAGCAATCAGCCCCAGCATTTT.